A single sample gave rise to the 29 T cell receptor beta chains below, sequenced in a study of blood T cell repertoires in COVID-19. The table came from immunoSEQ multiplex PCR; TCRdb's copy has only in-frame clones and leaves some out. This table holds about 410,000 clones, roughly 89% found once. Sequencing was carried out using peripheral blood. All receptors come from a woman between 25 and 40 years old with active or convalescent COVID-19.

The chain is built from TRBV27 and TRBJ2-1, with TRBD2 matching over 7 bases. The germline V gene encodes CDR1 MNHEY and CDR2 SMNVEV (reference sequence). The J segment lost 4 bases and the V segment lost 3 bases, leaving 3 bases of the junction unmatched. The CDR3 extends over 14 amino acids. The CDR3 region is CASSFGTTYNEQFF. DNA for the CDR3: TGTGCCAGCAGTTTTGGGACTACGTACAATGAGCAGTTCTTC.

This chain links TRBV9 with TRBJ1-2, with a tentative D call TRBD1 (5 bases). The germline V and J ends were trimmed by 0 bases and 2 bases, with 17 bases remaining between them. CDR1 is SGDLS and CDR2 is YYNGEE in the germline V gene. This CDR3 is 17 amino acids long. The CDR3 spells CASSVAVDTQGNYGYTF. The CDR3 nucleotides read TGTGCCAGCAGCGTAGCTGTGGACACACAAGGAAACTATGGCTACACCTTC.

This chain links TRBV6-6 with TRBJ1-3; D remains unclear. Trimming shortened V by 5 bases and J by 0 bases, and 5 bases separated the two germline ends. This CDR3 has 13 amino acids. CDR1 is MNHNY and CDR2 is SVGAGI in the germline V gene (reference sequence). CDR3 DNA: TGTGCCAGCAGTGAGTACTCTGGAAACACCATATATTTT. Amino acids: CASSEYSGNTIYF.

The rearrangement links TRBV23-1 to TRBJ1-5; 7 nucleotides match TRBD1. TRBV23-1 is an open reading frame whose function is uncertain. This CDR3 has 16 amino acids. J gave up 4 bases and V 2 bases, and 8 bases lay outside the gene matches. CDR3 amino acids: CASSQPWSGGNQPQHF. CDR3 bases: TGCGCCAGCAGTCAACCATGGTCAGGGGGTAATCAGCCCCAGCATTTT.

The chain carries TRBV19 and TRBJ1-5, with 10 bases identical to TRBD1. Germline CDR1 is LNHDA and CDR2 is SQIVND (reference sequence). J gave up 5 bases and V 6 bases, and 7 bases lay outside the gene matches. The CDR3 is made up of 15 amino acids. The CDR3 nucleotides read TGTGCCAGTAGGAGAGGGGACAGGGGAGATCAGCCCCAGCATTTT. Translating gives CASRRGDRGDQPQHF.

This clone was seen more than once but under ten times. V and J are TRBV3-1 (or the pseudogene TRBV3-2) and TRBJ1-4; D remains unclear. The CDR3 sequence is 15 residues long. Germline V CDR1 and CDR2: LGHDT, YNNKEL (reference sequence). Trimming pared 1 base from V and 3 bases from J, leaving 9 bases between. The CDR3 reads CASSQGTVSNEKLFF. CDR3 sequence (DNA): TGTGCCAGCAGCCAAGGTACTGTTTCTAATGAAAAACTGTTTTTT.

This chain connects TRBV9 to TRBJ2-5, with TRBD2 identical over 8 bases. There are 17 residues in the CDR3. V shed 0 bases and J 2 bases; nucleotides not matched to a gene: 9. Per the germline V gene, CDR1 is SGDLS and CDR2 is YYNGEE. As DNA, the CDR3 is TGTGCCAGCAGCGTAGGTCCGGTGACTAGCGTACAAGAGACCCAGTACTTC. Its protein product is CASSVGPVTSVQETQYF.

J is TRBJ1-1 and V is TRBV19; 8 bases agree with TRBD1. Per the germline V gene, CDR1 is LNHDA and CDR2 is SQIVND (reference sequence). The junction had 7 bases not matched to a gene; V was cut back by 8 bases and J by 2 bases. This CDR3 spans 14 amino acids. Written as DNA, the CDR3 is TGTGCCAGTCTTAGGACAGGGATCAACACTGAAGCTTTCTTT. Its translation: CASLRTGINTEAFF.

This clone was detected only a few times. The J gene is TRBJ2-1, the V gene TRBV5-8, with 11 bases matching TRBD2. With 2 bases clipped from V and 13 bases from J, the junction kept 2 bases outside the gene matches. The CDR3 runs 12 residues. Germline values: CDR1 SGHTS, CDR2 YDEGEE. The CDR3 DNA reads TGTGCCAGCAGCTTTAGCGGGAGGGCCCAGTTCTTC. As protein: CASSFSGRAQFF.

This chain connects TRBV6-5 to TRBJ1-1; 7 nucleotides match TRBD1. The trim removed 2 bases at V and 4 bases at J, leaving 10 bases unmatched. In germline, CDR1 is MNHEY, CDR2 SVGAGI. The CDR3 has 16 amino acids. CDR3 protein: CASSYGQGDAGTEAFF. The CDR3 DNA reads as TGTGCCAGCAGTTACGGCCAGGGGGATGCGGGCACTGAAGCTTTCTTT.

The gene calls are TRBV19 and TRBJ1-2, with a possible D match to TRBD1 (5 bases). Trimming shortened V by 4 bases and J by 7 bases, and 19 bases separated the two germline ends. The CDR3 sequence is 15 residues long. CDR1 is LNHDA, CDR2 SQIVND, per germline (reference sequence). In DNA form, the CDR3 reads TGTGCCAGTAGTACCATTTATATGGACACCTCTGGCTACACCTTC. It yields the protein CASSTIYMDTSGYTF.

The chain joins TRBV6-5 to TRBJ2-1; D remains unclear. Germline CDR1 reads MNHEY; CDR2 reads SVGAGI. V was pared by 0 bases and J by 4 bases, with 7 bases between. The CDR3 has 14 amino acids. CDR3 DNA sequence: TGTGCCAGCAGTTACTCGCGGAATTACAATGAGCAGTTCTTC. Amino acids: CASSYSRNYNEQFF.

This rearrangement joins TRBV30 to TRBJ1-2; TRBD1 might be the D (5 bases). From germline, CDR1 is GTSNPN and CDR2 SVGIG (reference sequence). Trimming took 2 bases from V and 5 from J, leaving 12 bases between them. CDR3 size: 13 residues. In DNA form, the CDR3 reads TGTGCCTGGAGTCCGGGGGAGGGATATGGCTACACCTTC. Translated: CAWSPGEGYGYTF.

The V call is TRBV3-1 (or the pseudogene TRBV3-2), the J call TRBJ1-6; D gene ambiguous. The V gene's germline CDR1 is LGHDT and CDR2 YNNKEL (reference sequence). CDR3 length equals 15 residues. Trimming pared 4 bases from V and 6 bases from J, leaving 13 bases between. DNA for the CDR3: TGTGCCAGCAGCCCAAGGGAGGGAGGTAATTCACCCCTCCACTTT. Protein sequence: CASSPREGGNSPLHF.

Written as DNA, the CDR3 is TGCAGTGCTAGTAAGGCTAGCGGGAGCTCCTACAATGAGCAGTTCTTC. Protein product: CSASKASGSSYNEQFF. The chain recombines TRBV20-1 with TRBJ2-1, with 10 bases fitting TRBD2. Per germline, CDR1 DFQATT and CDR2 SNEGSKA (reference sequence). The CDR3 runs to 16 residues. The V and J ends lost 3 bases and 0 bases, in that order; junction bases with no gene match: 5.

This clone is a singleton in its sample. V usage is TRBV5-1 and J usage is TRBJ2-3; TRBD1 agrees at 7 bases. The CDR3 length is 16 residues. The J segment lost 4 bases and the V segment lost 1 base, leaving 9 bases of the junction unmatched. Looked up from germline, CDR1 is SGHRS and CDR2 is YFSETQ. CDR3 sequence (DNA): TGCGCCAGCAGCTTGACGCCTGACAGGGTTTCAGATACGCAGTATTTT. Residues: CASSLTPDRVSDTQYF.

V gene TRBV4-1 combines with J gene TRBJ1-2; unclear D gene. The CDR3 has 13 residues. The germline V gene has CDR1 MGHRA and CDR2 YSYEKL. The V gene lost 1 base and the J gene lost 2 bases, with 5 bases spanning the gap. The CDR3 protein is CASSQGTNYGYTF. CDR3 bases: TGCGCCAGCAGCCAAGGAACAAACTATGGCTACACCTTC.

The rearrangement joins TRBV5-1 to TRBJ2-1; 12 bases line up with TRBD2. Germline-derived CDR1 and CDR2 are SGHRS and YFSETQ. The CDR3 has 16 residues. The ends lost 0 bases at V and 7 bases at J; junction bases unmatched: 5. The CDR3 DNA sequence: TGCGCCAGCAGCTTGGCCCTAGCGGGAGGGCAAAATGAGCAGTTCTTC. Translated, it gives CASSLALAGGQNEQFF.

The rearrangement links TRBV10-1 to TRBJ2-7; a weak D match, TRBD1 (6 bases). V was pared by 9 bases and J by 4 bases, with 13 bases between. The CDR3 loop spans 12 amino acids. Germline V CDR1 and CDR2: WNHNN, SYGVQD (reference sequence). CDR3 residues: CARGTNGYEQYF. The CDR3 nucleotides read TGCGCCAGGGGGACAAACGGATACGAGCAGTACTTC.

The V gene is TRBV11-3, the J gene TRBJ1-6; unclear D gene. V lost 5 bases and J 10 bases, leaving 12 bases between the germline ends. CDR3 length equals 13 residues. In germline, CDR1 is SGHNT, CDR2 YENEEA. For the CDR3, the DNA is TGTGCCAGCAGCCCTTCGTCAGGATCACCCCTCCACTTT. This encodes CASSPSSGSPLHF.

This clone showed up just once. This chain connects TRBV19 to TRBJ1-2, with D possibly matching TRBD1 (5 bases). Germline lookup yields CDR1 LNHDA and CDR2 SQIVND (reference sequence). The V end was cut by 7 bases, the J end by 1 base, with 13 bases between. The CDR3 has 14 amino acids. This CDR3 reads CASTRWGNNYGYTF. The CDR3 DNA follows: TGTGCCAGTACGCGCTGGGGCAATAACTATGGCTACACCTTC.

This clone appeared a few times. The chain couples TRBV6-5 to TRBJ1-1; 8 positions agree with TRBD1. This CDR3 has 13 amino acids. CDR1 is MNHEY, CDR2 SVGAGI, per germline. V lost 5 bases to trimming and J lost 8 bases; unmatched junction nucleotides: 7. The CDR3 protein is CASSRTGPGEAFF. Written as DNA, the CDR3 is TGTGCCAGCAGTCGGACAGGGCCGGGGGAAGCTTTCTTT.

V gene TRBV7-2 combines with J gene TRBJ2-5; 16 nucleotides align to TRBD2. This CDR3 has 18 amino acids. Germline CDR1 reads SGHTA; CDR2 reads FQGNSA. V gave up 4 bases and J gave up 6 bases; unmatched junction bases: 11. The CDR3, as DNA: TGTGCCAGCAGCTCTGCCGGGACTAGCGGGGGGGCCTTCAAGACCCAGTACTTC. Its translation is CASSSAGTSGGAFKTQYF.

This sequence joins TRBV19 and TRBJ1-1; 11 bases are shared with TRBD1. CDR3 length: 18 residues. The germline V gene has CDR1 LNHDA and CDR2 SQIVND (reference sequence). After removal of 7 bases from V and 4 bases from J, the junction contained 17 bases not matched to a gene. The CDR3 DNA reads TGTGCCAGTACCCCCGACCGGACAGGGGGCTACCCGGGCACTGAAGCTTTCTTT. Translating it yields CASTPDRTGGYPGTEAFF.

The V gene is TRBV5-6, the J gene TRBJ1-1; D perhaps matches TRBD1 (5 bases). There are 15 residues in the CDR3. Germline V gene data show CDR1 as SGHDT and CDR2 as YYEEEE. V lost 1 base and J lost 0, with 10 bases in between. CDR3 sequence: CASSLRTSMNTEAFF. The CDR3 DNA reads TGTGCCAGCAGCTTGCGGACAAGCATGAACACTGAAGCTTTCTTT.

V and J are TRBV4-2 and TRBJ2-1; 8 nucleotides match TRBD2. Germline V gives CDR1 LGHNA, CDR2 YNFKEQ. CDR3 size: 15 residues. Losses at the gene ends were 2 bases for V and 5 bases for J; bases not matched to a gene: 5. CDR3 bases: TGTGCCAGCAGCCAACAGCGGGAGTTCCACAATGAGCAGTTCTTC. Translation: CASSQQREFHNEQFF.

This rearrangement joins TRBV14 to TRBJ2-1; D gene uncertain. V gave up 4 bases and J gave up 6 bases, with 16 bases separating them. Germline loops: CDR1 SGHDN, CDR2 FVKESK. CDR3 length equals 15 residues. As DNA, the CDR3 is TGTGCCAGCAGCCTCTTAGGTGGTTCAGGCAATGAGCAGTTCTTC. Translating it yields CASSLLGGSGNEQFF. Based on the CDR3 plus reference TRBV14 and TRBJ2-1, the full variable domain is EAGVTQFPSHSVIEKGQTVTLRCDPISGHDNLYWYRRVMGKEIKFLLHFVKESKQDESGMPNNRFLAERTGGTYSTLKVQPAELEDSGVYFCASSLLGGSGNEQFFGPGTRLTVL.

V usage is TRBV10-3 and J usage is TRBJ1-5, with 7 bases lining up with TRBD1. V gave up 11 bases and J gave up 3 bases; unmatched junction bases: 4. Looked up from germline, CDR1 is ENHRY and CDR2 is SYGVKD. The CDR3 totals 12 residues. Here the CDR3 reads CAVQGNNQPQHF. The CDR3 coding sequence is TGTGCCGTACAGGGGAACAATCAGCCCCAGCATTTT.

This chain's CDR3 is CAWSEVGPQHF. CDR3 DNA sequence: TGTGCCTGGAGCGAAGTCGGGCCCCAGCATTTT. This chain joins TRBV30 and TRBJ1-5; the D is unclear. The CDR3 loop spans 11 amino acids. The germline V gene has CDR1 GTSNPN and CDR2 SVGIG (reference sequence). The V gene lost 3 bases and the J gene lost 9 bases, with 9 bases spanning the gap.